This T cell receptor beta chain was sequenced for a study of tumor-infiltrating lymphocytes in primary liver carcinoma. Overall study context: Between about 4 and 11 cm across, the tumors were all of stage T1-T3 N0M0. Sequencing of the samples generated roughly 3.5 to 8 million productive TCRbeta reads, with similar yields across tissue types. The study's findings and limits: It was in tumors, not blood, that the top-250-clone fraction was significantly higher (p = 0.039). Tumor-adjacent and tumor-blood pairs shared a smaller degree of overlap than tumor region pairs.

Making TCR beta cDNA involved around 520 ng total RNA and a constant-region primer. Slightly modified ARM-PCR with three nested multiplex PCR rounds yielded TCR beta libraries. A C-beta reverse primer was combined with TRBV1-TRBV30 forward primers in the first two PCR rounds, and each round had roughly 9 cycles. TCRdb reprocessed the multiplex PCR reads with MiXCR, giving one entry per CDR3 protein. The table includes some 50,000 distinct CDR3 sequences, around 64% detected once. As concerns this clonotype: Its specificity is unknown. One end of the junction fails to match germline, which may point to a read error.

The roughly 17-32 mg bulk tissue piece was not sorted before simultaneous RNA and DNA extraction. This CDR3 comprises 16 residues. Germline values: CDR1 ENHRY, CDR2 SYGVKD. The specimen was liver tumor tissue from sampling region 5. Subset of the sample: tumor region T5, tumor centre. The TCR was taken from a man aged 40-50 years with primary liver carcinoma and hepatitis B virus infection. The chain joins TRBV10-3 to TRBJ2-3; 7 bases are shared with TRBD1. The CDR3 is CAISEVMTGSIDTQYF. The CDR3 DNA reads TGTGCCATCAGTGAGGTTATGACAGGGAGCATAGATACGCAGTATTTT.